What follows is one TCR beta chain and its context. Its antigen is currently not known. Base qualities are not at hand, and no much larger clone is one base apart. Enrolling through a virtual design, the prospective study's participants ranged in age from roughly 18 to 89 years and lived across more than 20 United States geographic areas. In the prospective study, cohorts were assigned on the basis of participant-reported clinical history obtained from a screening survey and a study questionnaire. Recovered participants in ImmuneRACE Cohort 3 were defined as having two consecutive negative NP/OP PCR tests, clearance from a healthcare professional, or resolution of symptoms. In the prospective study, whole blood, serum and a nasopharyngeal or oropharyngeal swab were collected from each participant by mobile phlebotomists. Prospective study participants could optionally give additional blood draws and questionnaires over an approximately two-month period. Prospective study blood samples were shipped either frozen or at room temperature before DNA extraction.

This record comes from a study of blood T cell repertoires in COVID-19 (dated by TCRdb to 2018 to 2020). Describing the broader study: Collaborator samples came from the United States, Italy and Spain and covered acute and convalescent phases of COVID-19. The material from the prospective study consisted of cDNA or gDNA derived from T cells, B-cell-depleted T cells, or PBMCs. Subjects who had been exposed to COVID-19, were actively infected with it, or had recovered from it provided the deeply sampled blood TCRbeta repertoires that made up the dataset. The repertoires were released in a freely available public database meant as a resource for research on the immune response to SARS-CoV-2. Samples were obtained from the ongoing ImmuneRACE study (first 160 participants) and from over a thousand subjects provided by 6 global collaborators. A de-identified subject ID, COVID-19 status, age in years and sex were almost always included in the sample metadata. Where available, HLA class I and class II types were obtained from metadata supplied by the sample provider rather than from assay-based typing.

TCRbeta CDR3 regions were amplified from genomic DNA using the immunoSEQ Assay, a bias-controlled multiplex PCR. Concerning the study's data processing: Within the assay, amplification of reference gene primers was used to estimate how many nucleated cells each sample contained. Sequence reads were collapsed and filtered to measure the absolute abundance of every unique TCRbeta CDR3 rearrangement. Productive Simpson clonality was computed per sample as the square root of Simpson's diversity index over productive rearrangements. TCRdb retrieved this table from immuneACCESS and kept in-frame rearrangements only. Not all clones are present; in checked studies, unresolved V genes account for under half, and no reason is known for the remainder. V, J and clone size are those of that table, while D and trimming were read from the DNA. This sample lists about 400,000 clones; around nine tenths were detected once. The ten largest clones capture 1.5% to 2% of the sample.

Here is what the overall study found, with its caveats: How much clinical and demographic metadata was included differed by source and by participant, and the metadata was provided uncurated.

The cysteine opens and the phenylalanine closes a CDR3 of 14 amino acids. Only CDR3 DNA is held: 42 bases, read in frame from base 1. CDR1 and CDR2 (SGHRS, YFSETQ) derive from the germline V gene. Clipping removes 4 bases from V and 2 bases from J, with 5 as the unmatched junction base count. The source material was PBMCs or T cells enriched from blood (not recorded which). The chain employs TRBV5-1 and TRBJ1-1; 7 of the junction bases match TRBD1. The clonotype originates from a woman between 25 and 40 years old who had recovered from COVID-19. The CDR3 loop reads CASSPGTANTEAFF. The nucleotides are TGCGCCAGCAGCCCCGGGACAGCAAACACTGAAGCTTTCTTT.